This TCR beta chain was obtained from a study of blood T cells in healthy people across ages. The authors ran a second PCR of about 7 to 11 cycles using a sample-barcoded 5' primer and a J-beta primer mix. The template-switch adaptor was a 5' adaptor with 12 random nucleotides. It tagged each cDNA molecule. TCRdb redid the calling of the 5' RACE reads with MiXCR, one entry per CDR3 protein. Here the sample spans about 830,000 distinct CDR3 sequences, approximately 67% being singletons. Study-level results: Per-million-T-cell TCR beta diversity fell roughly linearly with age. Unsorted PBMC input precluded a conclusive naive versus antigen-experienced comparison.

Donors were healthy Caucasian individuals from Russia aged about 6 to 90. CDR1 is LGHDT, CDR2 YNNKEL, per germline (reference sequence). V dropped 10 bases and J dropped 8; count of bases not matched to a gene: 11. CDR3 length equals 13 residues. Concerning this clonotype: Its antigen is not identified.

Sequences were obtained from blood. This chain joins TRBV3-1 and TRBJ2-4; 7 nucleotides align to TRBD1. The TCR originated in a man aged 25-45 years in good health. The CDR3 loop reads CATTNRGRDIQYF. CDR3 bases: TGTGCCACAACTAACAGGGGTCGGGACATTCAGTACTTC.